This T cell receptor (beta chain) was retrieved from a study of blood T cells in healthy people across ages. Study findings and constraints: Observed TCR beta diversity per million T cells went down as age went up. This fall followed a roughly linear course with age. More naive CD4+ cells and higher diversity were found in long-lived than in aged donors.

Only a few counts were recorded for this clonotype. Its antigen is undetermined. Together with a sample-barcoded 5' primer, a J-beta primer mix was included in a second PCR lasting about 6 to 11 cycles. Each CDR3 protein is one row after TCRdb ran MiXCR on the 5' RACE reads. Among approximately 810,000 distinct CDR3 sequences listed, approximately 35% were seen once. V was pared by 5 bases and J by 6 bases, with 25 bases between. This CDR3 spans 18 amino acids. From germline, CDR1 is SNHLY and CDR2 FYNNEI. Healthy Caucasian individuals from Russia aged about 6 to 95 were enrolled as donors. The sequenced sample was blood. The origin of this receptor is a man aged 18 to 29 in good health. The chain recombines TRBV2 with TRBJ1-4; D is unclear. This CDR3 is CASSLGGFSLLLDEKLFF. In DNA form, the CDR3 reads TGTGCCAGCAGTCTAGGCGGGTTCTCCCTCCTTCTTGATGAAAAACTGTTTTTT.